Presented here are 32 T cell receptor beta chains from one specimen sequenced in a study of blood T cell repertoires in COVID-19. Clones were sequenced by immunoSEQ multiplex PCR, and TCRdb holds only the in-frame ones, with some missing. The sample carries under 300,000 clones, more than 75% recorded once. Material: peripheral blood. All receptors come from a woman in her 70s with active or convalescent COVID-19.

The rearrangement joins TRBV19 to TRBJ1-2; tentatively, D is TRBD1 (6 bases). Germline CDR1 LNHDA, CDR2 SQIVND (reference sequence). The V and J ends lost 0 bases and 4 bases respectively, with 12 bases between them. This CDR3 has 15 amino acids. In nucleotides, the CDR3 is TGTGCCAGTAGTATAGACCGCTGGGACATCTATGGCTACACCTTC. Translated: CASSIDRWDIYGYTF.

The rearrangement uses TRBV6-6 and TRBJ1-5; 8 bases fit TRBD1. Trimming took 2 bases from V and 3 from J; bases not matched to a gene: 3. Germline values: CDR1 MNHNY, CDR2 SVGAGI (reference sequence). The CDR3 runs 15 residues. CDR3: CASSYRDRLNQPQHF. The CDR3 nucleotides are TGTGCCAGCAGTTACCGGGACAGGCTCAATCAGCCCCAGCATTTT.

This chain uses TRBV15 with TRBJ1-1; 7 positions match TRBD1. Germline trimming cut 5 bases from V and 5 bases from J; bases unmatched to any gene: 8. Germline V gives CDR1 LNHNV, CDR2 YYDKDF (reference sequence). The CDR3 has 14 amino acids. CDR3 region: CATSLVTGRTEAFF. The CDR3, as DNA: TGTGCCACCAGCTTGGTGACAGGGCGGACTGAAGCTTTCTTT.

CDR3 in amino acids: CASSEARGAPPHEQFF. In DNA form, the CDR3 reads TGTGCCAGCAGTGAAGCGCGGGGGGCCCCCCCCCATGAGCAGTTCTTC. The chain uses TRBV6-1 and TRBJ2-1; 8 nucleotides match TRBD2. Germline lookup yields CDR1 MNHNS and CDR2 SASEGT. Unmatched junction bases numbered 9, after V lost 0 bases and J lost 8 bases. This CDR3 has 16 residues.

CDR3 residues: CASSSTGALETQYF. CDR3 bases: TGTGCCAGTAGTAGTACAGGGGCATTAGAGACCCAGTACTTC. This chain joins TRBV19 and TRBJ2-5; TRBD1 agrees at 7 bases. V trimming: 4 bases; J trimming: 4 bases; junction bases outside the gene matches: 6. The CDR3 runs 14 residues. The germline V gene has CDR1 LNHDA and CDR2 SQIVND (reference sequence).

The chain combines TRBV29-1 with TRBJ2-1, with D possibly TRBD2 on 5 matching bases. The length of the CDR3 is 13 residues. CDR1 and CDR2 (germline): SQVTM, ANQGSEA. Trimming shortened V by 5 bases and J by 4 bases, and 12 bases separated the two germline ends. As DNA, the CDR3 is TGCAGCGTTAGACCGACTAATTACAATGAGCAGTTCTTC. This encodes CSVRPTNYNEQFF.

V is TRBV5-1 and J is TRBJ2-1; 13 nucleotides line up with TRBD2. The length of the CDR3 is 15 residues. Losses at the gene ends were 9 bases for V and 2 bases for J; bases not matched to a gene: 5. Germline assignment: CDR1 SGHRS and CDR2 YFSETQ. The CDR3 DNA sequence: TGCGCCACAACGACTAGCGGGGGGACCTACAATGAGCAGTTCTTC. Protein product: CATTTSGGTYNEQFF.

This clone was seen once. This chain uses TRBV7-2 with TRBJ1-1; TRBD1 agrees at 9 bases. Germline V CDR1 and CDR2: SGHTA, FQGNSA. V lost 2 bases, J lost 0 bases, and 4 bases stayed unmatched. The CDR3 length is 16 residues. This chain's CDR3 is CASSLTGGAVNTEAFF. DNA for the CDR3: TGTGCCAGCAGCTTAACAGGGGGCGCAGTGAACACTGAAGCTTTCTTT.

In the case of this clone: The junction departs from germline at one end; a sequencing error may be responsible. The chain has TRBV15 and TRBJ1-2; D possibly corresponds to TRBD1 (5 bases). Germline CDR1 and CDR2: LNHNV and YYDKDF (reference sequence). The CDR3 spans 17 residues. The CDR3 DNA sequence: TGTGCCACCAGCGGAGAGGGGAGGGGCTGGGGAGGAGATGGCTACACCTTC. Translation gives CATSGEGRGWGGDGYTF.

The chain links TRBV19 to TRBJ2-2, with TRBD1 matching 9 bases. This CDR3 region has 14 residues. Germline CDR1 is LNHDA and CDR2 is SQIVND (reference sequence). Trimming removed 7 bases from V and 4 bases from J; junction bases left unmatched: 4. The CDR3 protein is CASIGTGTTGELFF. CDR3 nucleotides: TGTGCCAGTATAGGGACAGGGACCACCGGGGAGCTGTTTTTT.

This chain uses TRBV18 with TRBJ1-1, with a tentative D call TRBD1 (6 bases). The CDR3 sequence is 14 residues long. Trimming removed 4 bases at V and 1 base at J, with 10 bases between. Germline-derived CDR1 and CDR2 are KGHSH and LQKENI. CDR3 DNA sequence: TGTGCCAGCTCACAATTACAGGGGAACACTGAAGCTTTCTTT. Translating gives CASSQLQGNTEAFF. Combining the CDR3 with reference TRBV18 and TRBJ1-1 gives the whole variable domain NAGVMQNPRHLVRRRGQEARLRCSPMKGHSHVYWYRQLPEEGLKFMVYLQKENIIDESGMPKERFSAEFPKEGPSILRIQQVVRGDSAAYFCASSQLQGNTEAFFGQGTRLTVV.

The chain combines TRBV5-4 with TRBJ1-2; D gene ambiguous. Deletions cut 3 bases from V and 2 bases from J, with 11 bases between. The CDR3 sequence is 14 residues long. Germline V gene lookup returns CDR1 SGHNT and CDR2 YYREEE (reference sequence). CDR3: CASSSPGRNYGYTF. The CDR3 DNA reads as TGTGCCAGCAGCTCCCCTGGCAGGAACTATGGCTACACCTTC.

V usage is TRBV7-2 and J usage is TRBJ2-1; D not resolved. Trimming shortened V by 3 bases and J by 6 bases, and 12 bases separated the two germline ends. The CDR3 is 14 amino acids. Germline V gives CDR1 SGHTA, CDR2 FQGNSA. The CDR3 loop reads CASSLRKVSNEQFF. For the CDR3, the DNA is TGTGCCAGCAGCTTGAGGAAGGTGAGCAATGAGCAGTTCTTC.

This chain joins TRBV18 and TRBJ2-7; 8 nucleotides agree with TRBD2. Trimming at V came to 4 bases and at J to 6 bases, leaving 11 bases not matched to a gene. CDR3 length equals 15 residues. The germline gives CDR1 KGHSH, CDR2 LQKENI. The CDR3: CASSQAGATHGEQYF. The CDR3 DNA sequence: TGTGCCAGCTCACAAGCGGGGGCTACCCATGGCGAGCAGTACTTC.

The J gene is TRBJ2-7, the V gene TRBV2, with D unresolved. This CDR3 is built from 11 residues. CDR1 and CDR2 from the germline V gene are SNHLY and FYNNEI. The V and J ends lost 3 bases and 5 bases respectively, with 5 bases between them. CDR3 nucleotides: TGTGCCAGCAGTGAGTATAACGAGCAGTACTTC. Translating it yields CASSEYNEQYF.

This clone appeared a single time. V is TRBV5-6 and J is TRBJ2-6, with a tentative D call TRBD2 (6 bases). The CDR3 totals 15 residues. Deletions cut 4 bases from V and 2 bases from J, with 10 bases between. CDR1 is SGHDT and CDR2 is YYEEEE in the germline V gene. The CDR3 region has the DNA TGTGCCAGCAGCGAGTGGGGGGCTGGGGCCAACGTCCTGACTTTC. Translation gives CASSEWGAGANVLTF. The variable domain in full, completed from reference TRBV5-6 and TRBJ2-6, reads DAGVTQSPTHLIKTRGQQVTLRCSPKSGHDTVSWYQQALGQGPQFIFQYYEEEERQRGNFPDRFSGHQFPNYSSELNVNALLLGDSALYLCASSEWGAGANVLTFGAGSRLTVL.

V and J are TRBV6-2 or TRBV6-3 and TRBJ1-5, with D tentatively TRBD1 (5 bases). With 2 bases removed from V and 0 bases from J, the gap between germline ends came to 17 bases. Germline lookup yields CDR1 MNHEY and CDR2 SVGEGT. The CDR3 covers 18 residues. CDR3 sequence (DNA): TGTGCCAGCAGTTACAGGCAGGGAGGAGGGTATAGCAATCAGCCCCAGCATTTT. This gives the protein CASSYRQGGGYSNQPQHF.

The chain employs TRBV24-1 and TRBJ2-1; no clear D. Trimming stripped 6 bases from V and 0 bases from J, with 14 bases between. The CDR3 is made up of 16 amino acids. Germline V gene data show CDR1 as KGHDR and CDR2 as SFDVKD. The CDR3 DNA is TGTGCCACCAGTCCCATGGTCCCGAGCTCCTACAATGAGCAGTTCTTC. Translated, it gives CATSPMVPSSYNEQFF.

The chain has TRBV11-2 and TRBJ2-3; TRBD2 aligns across 13 bases. V gave up 8 bases and J gave up 5 bases; unmatched junction bases: 16. CDR3 length equals 18 residues. The V gene's germline CDR1 is SGHAT and CDR2 FQNNGV. CDR3 bases: TGTGCCAGCTCTGGGGGACTAGCGGGGACCCGCTTTATAGATACGCAGTATTTT. This translates into CASSGGLAGTRFIDTQYF. Filled out from reference TRBV11-2 and TRBJ2-3, the complete variable domain reads EAGVAQSPRYKIIEKRQSVAFWCNPISGHATLYWYQQILGQGPKLLIQFQNNGVVDDSQLPKDRFSAERLKGVDSTLKIQPAKLEDSAVYLCASSGGLAGTRFIDTQYFGPGTRLTVL.

This clone was counted between two and nine times. The chain has TRBV19 and TRBJ1-1; TRBD1 matches at 7 bases. V lost 5 bases, J lost 1 base, and 7 bases stayed unmatched. The germline V gene encodes CDR1 LNHDA and CDR2 SQIVND (reference sequence). CDR3 size: 15 residues. Here the CDR3 DNA reads TGTGCCAGTAGTTTGGACAGGATAAGGAACACTGAAGCTTTCTTT. It yields the protein CASSLDRIRNTEAFF.

The rearrangement joins TRBV7-3 to TRBJ2-1; D possibly corresponds to TRBD1 (5 bases). V shed 5 bases and J shed 0 bases, with 11 bases lying between them. CDR3 length: 15 residues. CDR1 and CDR2 from the germline V gene are SGHTA and FQGTGA. The CDR3 here is CASSRRQSSYNEQFF. The CDR3 bases are TGTGCCAGCAGCCGACGACAGAGCTCCTACAATGAGCAGTTCTTC.

The gene calls are TRBV5-8 and TRBJ1-2; 8 nucleotides align to TRBD1. V was pared by 4 bases and J by 8 bases, with 7 bases of the junction left unmatched. This CDR3 has 13 amino acids. The germline V gene has CDR1 SGHTS and CDR2 YDEGEE. The CDR3 nucleotides are TGTGCCAGCAGCGCAGGGGGCGCAAGGGGCTACACCTTC. Encoded protein: CASSAGGARGYTF.

This chain links TRBV9 with TRBJ1-1; D gene uncertain. V was shortened by 0 bases and J by 6 bases, with 15 bases between the two germline ends. Germline CDR1 reads SGDLS; CDR2 reads YYNGEE. This CDR3 comprises 15 residues. In nucleotides, the CDR3 is TGTGCCAGCAGCGTAGGAGTCGACATTGGGTCTGAAGCTTTCTTT. Translated: CASSVGVDIGSEAFF.

The chain is built from TRBV20-1 and TRBJ2-1, with a tentative D call TRBD2 (6 bases). Germline CDR1 DFQATT, CDR2 SNEGSKA (reference sequence). Trimming stripped 3 bases from V and 5 bases from J, with 17 bases between. The CDR3 totals 15 residues. The DNA of the CDR3 is TGCAGTGCTAGTCGCGTAGCGGATATTCACAATGAGCAGTTCTTC. This codes for CSASRVADIHNEQFF.

J is TRBJ1-2 and V is TRBV14; 9 nucleotides match TRBD1. The trim removed 2 bases at V and 7 bases at J, leaving 11 bases unmatched. The CDR3 length is 16 residues. Germline CDR1 reads SGHDN; CDR2 reads FVKESK. CDR3 DNA: TGTGCCAGCAGCCAAATGGGACAGGGATCGATCGGTGGCTACACCTTC. This translates into CASSQMGQGSIGGYTF.

The chain couples TRBV18 to TRBJ2-2; TRBD1 might be the D (5 bases). Germline values: CDR1 KGHSH, CDR2 LQKENI. V was cut by 2 bases and J by 2 bases, with 9 bases left in between. The CDR3 loop spans 15 amino acids. The CDR3 DNA sequence: TGTGCCAGCTCACCATTCCAGGGAAACACCGGGGAGCTGTTTTTT. It encodes CASSPFQGNTGELFF.

This chain links TRBV10-3 with TRBJ1-4; the D is unclear. Trimming pared 11 bases from V and 7 bases from J, leaving 17 bases between. There are 13 residues in the CDR3. Germline CDR1 ENHRY, CDR2 SYGVKD. The CDR3 sequence is CASERDPREKLFF. CDR3 nucleotide sequence: TGTGCCTCCGAGAGGGATCCTCGTGAAAAACTGTTTTTT.

This chain links TRBV5-6 with TRBJ1-3; D is ambiguous. The germline V gene encodes CDR1 SGHDT and CDR2 YYEEEE. The CDR3 has 15 residues. The V end was cut by 1 base, the J end by 0 bases, with 8 bases between. The CDR3 region is CASSLSPLSGNTIYF. CDR3 in DNA: TGTGCCAGCAGCTTGAGTCCACTCTCTGGAAACACCATATATTTT.

This clone was detected a few times. CDR3 loop: CASSLVRGTGELFF. CDR3 sequence (DNA): TGTGCCAGCAGCTTGGTCAGGGGCACCGGGGAGCTGTTTTTT. The chain recombines TRBV5-4 with TRBJ2-2, with D possibly matching TRBD1 (6 bases). The V gene lost 0 bases and the J gene lost 4 bases, with 7 bases spanning the gap. The CDR3 totals 14 residues. In germline, CDR1 is SGHNT, CDR2 YYREEE (reference sequence).

The genes are TRBV4-1 and TRBJ1-2, with 7 bases fitting TRBD1. This CDR3 spans 15 amino acids. Germline-derived CDR1 and CDR2 are MGHRA and YSYEKL. V was clipped by 0 bases and J by 8 bases; unmatched bases: 9. The CDR3 spells CASSQDEGTVRGYTF. CDR3 DNA sequence: TGCGCCAGCAGCCAAGATGAGGGGACAGTTCGGGGCTACACCTTC.

The count of this clone is one. The chain uses TRBV4-3 and TRBJ1-2; perhaps TRBD1 as D (5 bases). CDR3 length: 14 amino acids. Germline CDR1 is LGHNA and CDR2 is YSLEER. Trimming took 0 bases from V and 2 from J, leaving 7 bases between them. CDR3 loop: CASSQEGVNYGYTF. For the CDR3, the DNA is TGCGCCAGCAGCCAAGAAGGGGTAAACTATGGCTACACCTTC.

V is TRBV18 and J is TRBJ1-2, with D perhaps matching TRBD1 (6 bases). V was clipped by 5 bases and J by 4 bases, with 14 bases between them. Germline CDR1 KGHSH, CDR2 LQKENI. The CDR3 has 14 amino acids. CDR3 amino acids: CASSSIRDTYGYTF. The CDR3 bases are TGTGCCAGCTCAAGCATCCGGGACACCTATGGCTACACCTTC. Full variable domain (rest looked up from reference TRBV18 and TRBJ1-2): NAGVMQNPRHLVRRRGQEARLRCSPMKGHSHVYWYRQLPEEGLKFMVYLQKENIIDESGMPKERFSAEFPKEGPSILRIQQVVRGDSAAYFCASSSIRDTYGYTFGSGTRLTVV.